This T cell receptor beta chain was identified in a study of blood T cell repertoires in COVID-19. Study background: Samples came from the United States, Italy and Spain, spanning acute and convalescent COVID-19.

Original analysis: From reference gene primer amplification, estimates of nucleated cell counts were derived. Sequencing used immunoSEQ multiplex PCR; TCRdb keeps in-frame clones, though not all of them. From that table come the V and J calls and clone size; the DNA was used to work out D and trimming. The sample includes 390,000 or so clones, approximately 87% of them seen just once. Enrolment of Seattle patients took place during active infection, and they were followed longitudinally. Germline CDR1 and CDR2: KGHSH and LQKENI. The CDR3 length is 14 residues. V trimming: 6 bases; J trimming: 15 bases; junction bases outside the gene matches: 11.

The sequence came from a woman aged 25 to 39 with COVID-19, enrolled during active disease. V gene TRBV18 combines with J gene TRBJ2-1; 13 nucleotides match TRBD2. Sequencing used peripheral blood. For the CDR3, the DNA is TGTGCCAGCTCGCCTCCGGGACTAGCGGGGCGGACGTTCTTC. Its protein is CASSPPGLAGRTFF.